This passage covers 22 T cell receptor beta chains from one sample sequenced in a study of cytomegalovirus exposure and HLA in healthy donors. PCR primers comprised 60 Vbeta and 13 Jbeta primers. The repertoire was sequenced with immunoSEQ multiplex PCR; TCRdb's copy has only in-frame clones and lacks some. Of about 200,000 clones detected, 70% to 90% appear once; the ten largest clones hold around 0.3%. The source material was PBMCs. Every receptor here comes from a woman aged 25 to 45 in good health and CMV-seronegative.

The chain is built from TRBV7-9 and TRBJ2-3; 9 bases line up with TRBD2. Germline-derived CDR1 and CDR2 are SEHNR and FQNEAQ (reference sequence). J lost 2 bases, V lost 6 bases, and 6 bases had no gene match. This CDR3 region has 15 residues. Written as DNA, the CDR3 is TGTGCCAGCAGTCCTCTAGCGGGGTCCACAGATACGCAGTATTTT. As protein: CASSPLAGSTDTQYF.

The chain employs TRBV5-1 and TRBJ1-1; D unclear. The CDR3 covers 13 residues. The germline gives CDR1 SGHRS, CDR2 YFSETQ. The V end lost 4 bases, the J end lost 8 bases, and 15 bases lay between the germline ends. The CDR3 spells CASSPGGGLEAFF. The CDR3 DNA follows: TGCGCCAGCAGCCCCGGAGGAGGTTTGGAAGCTTTCTTT. Complete variable domain (other parts from reference TRBV5-1 and TRBJ1-1): KAGVTQTPRYLIKTRGQQVTLSCSPISGHRSVSWYQQTPGQGLQFLFEYFSETQRNKGNFPGRFSGRQFSNSRSEMNVSTLELGDSALYLCASSPGGGLEAFFGQGTRLTVV.

A single count supports this clone. The J gene is TRBJ1-3, the V gene TRBV18, with 11 nucleotides matching TRBD1. Germline CDR1 and CDR2: KGHSH and LQKENI. The CDR3 runs to 18 residues. V trimming: 3 bases; J trimming: 0 bases; junction bases outside the gene matches: 7. The CDR3 loop reads CASSPNGQGAGSGNTIYF. The DNA for the CDR3 is TGTGCCAGCTCACCTAACGGACAGGGGGCAGGCTCTGGAAACACCATATATTTT.

This chain uses TRBV2 with TRBJ2-6; unclear D gene. This CDR3 contains 14 residues. Germline V gene data show CDR1 as SNHLY and CDR2 as FYNNEI. V lost 6 bases and J 0 bases, leaving 6 bases between the germline ends. This CDR3 reads CASRPDSGANVLTF. Written as DNA, the CDR3 is TGTGCCAGCAGACCAGACTCTGGGGCCAACGTCCTGACTTTC.

Here the CDR3 DNA reads TGCAGCGTTACGACAGGGGGCGGGTATGGCTACACCTTC. Amino acids: CSVTTGGGYGYTF. The chain joins TRBV29-1 to TRBJ1-2, with TRBD1 identical over 10 bases. CDR3 length equals 13 residues. V shed 5 bases and J 5 bases; nucleotides not matched to a gene: 5. Germline V CDR1 and CDR2: SQVTM, ANQGSEA.

The chain employs TRBV4-2 and TRBJ2-5, with a tentative D call TRBD1 (6 bases). Trimming removed 0 bases at V and 2 bases at J, with 10 bases between. The CDR3 extends over 15 amino acids. From germline, CDR1 is LGHNA and CDR2 YNFKEQ. CDR3 in amino acids: CASSQDGTPQETQYF. The CDR3 DNA reads TGTGCCAGCAGCCAAGACGGGACACCTCAAGAGACCCAGTACTTC.

The CDR3 sequence: CASIPRLAGTYEQYF. In DNA, the CDR3 is TGTGCCAGCATTCCTAGACTAGCGGGTACCTACGAGCAGTACTTC. The rearrangement joins TRBV2 to TRBJ2-7, with 10 nucleotides matching TRBD2. This CDR3 spans 15 amino acids. Germline lookup yields CDR1 SNHLY and CDR2 FYNNEI. Losses at the gene ends were 7 bases for V and 2 bases for J; bases not matched to a gene: 8.

The V call is TRBV28, the J call TRBJ2-1; TRBD2 aligns across 14 bases. CDR1 and CDR2 (germline): MDHEN, SYDVKM. Germline trimming cut 10 bases from V and 3 bases from J; bases unmatched to any gene: 8. The CDR3 consists of 16 residues. The CDR3 DNA sequence: TGTGCCACCCACGGGACTAGCGGGAGCAACTACAATGAGCAGTTCTTC. Its translation: CATHGTSGSNYNEQFF.

The chain couples TRBV5-5 to TRBJ2-7; TRBD1 might be the D (6 bases). The germline V gene encodes CDR1 SGHKS and CDR2 YYEKEE (reference sequence). This CDR3 is 12 amino acids long. With 4 bases removed from V and 4 bases from J, the gap between germline ends came to 9 bases. In DNA form, the CDR3 reads TGTGCCAGCAGCACAGGGTTGTACGAGCAGTACTTC. Encoded protein: CASSTGLYEQYF.

The gene calls are TRBV28 and TRBJ1-1; no clear D gene. Trimming took off 2 bases at V and 7 bases at J, with 11 bases between the two ends. The CDR3 sequence is 13 residues long. CDR1 and CDR2 from the germline V gene are MDHEN and SYDVKM. The CDR3 protein is CASSLISGGEAFF. The DNA of the CDR3 is TGTGCCAGCAGTTTAATTTCAGGAGGTGAAGCTTTCTTT.

The chain recombines TRBV4-1 with TRBJ1-1, with D tentatively TRBD1 (5 bases). Looked up from germline, CDR1 is MGHRA and CDR2 is YSYEKL. V was pared by 1 base and J by 4 bases, with 19 bases between. The CDR3 contains 17 residues. The DNA for the CDR3 is TGCGCCAGCAGCCAAGGGCGGGGCTACCGTCTGGGCACTGAAGCTTTCTTT. It specifies CASSQGRGYRLGTEAFF.

On this clone itself: One end of the junction is discordant with germline, which a read error may explain. This chain uses TRBV7-9 with TRBJ2-3, with 12 bases identical to TRBD2. The CDR3 consists of 16 residues. Germline CDR1 and CDR2: SEHNR and FQNEAQ (reference sequence). The chain's CDR3 is CSSSHTAGLAGDTQYF. CDR3 bases: TGTTCCAGCAGCCATACCGCGGGACTAGCGGGAGATACGCAGTATTTT.

The J gene is TRBJ1-1, the V gene TRBV6-1; D remains unclear. This CDR3 is built from 13 residues. Trimming pared 4 bases from V and 4 bases from J, leaving 10 bases between. Germline CDR1 MNHNS, CDR2 SASEGT. CDR3: CASSVGPVTEAFF. As DNA, the CDR3 is TGTGCCAGCAGTGTTGGGCCGGTCACTGAAGCTTTCTTT.

The chain has TRBV28 and TRBJ2-7, with D tentatively TRBD2 (6 bases). The CDR3 contains 14 residues. Deletions cut 6 bases from V and 7 bases from J, with 19 bases between. The germline gives CDR1 MDHEN, CDR2 SYDVKM. CDR3 DNA: TGTGCCAGCAGGTTACCGGGACTGGGACGTGAGCAGTACTTC. Translated: CASRLPGLGREQYF.

This chain connects TRBV7-9 to TRBJ2-1, with 14 positions matching TRBD2. After removal of 1 base from V and 7 bases from J, the junction contained 6 bases not matched to a gene. Germline CDR1 reads SEHNR; CDR2 reads FQNEAQ (reference sequence). CDR3 size: 17 residues. The chain's CDR3 is CASSLGGGLAGDNEQFF. CDR3 bases: TGTGCCAGCAGCTTAGGGGGGGGACTAGCGGGAGATAATGAGCAGTTCTTC.

In this sample, this clone turned up once. The rearrangement links TRBV29-1 to TRBJ2-5; 11 bases align to TRBD2. In germline, CDR1 is SQVTM, CDR2 ANQGSEA. The CDR3 consists of 15 residues. Trimming cost V 4 bases and J 6 bases; bases outside gene matches: 10. The CDR3 nucleotides are TGCAGCGTTGGAGTCCCCCTAGCGGGAGGAAAGACCCAGTACTTC. It codes for CSVGVPLAGGKTQYF.

The V and J genes are TRBV7-9 and TRBJ1-1; D is uncertain. CDR1 is SEHNR and CDR2 is FQNEAQ in the germline V gene (reference sequence). Trimming left V 0 bases short and J 11 bases short, with 19 bases between. This CDR3 is 15 amino acids long. The CDR3 here is CASSLAVVDFPKAFF. CDR3 coding DNA: TGTGCCAGCAGCTTAGCTGTTGTTGACTTCCCCAAGGCTTTCTTT.

The DNA of the CDR3 is TGTGCCAGCAGCAACCCGGGGGGCTACAATGAGCAGTTCTTC. Protein: CASSNPGGYNEQFF. The chain links TRBV7-2 to TRBJ2-1, with 7 bases identical to TRBD2. CDR1 is SGHTA and CDR2 is FQGNSA in the germline V gene. V gave up 5 bases and J gave up 3 bases; unmatched junction bases: 4. This CDR3 is 14 amino acids long. The full variable domain, completed using reference TRBV7-2 and TRBJ2-1, is GAGVSQSPSNKVTEKGKDVELRCDPISGHTALYWYRQSLGQGLEFLIYFQGNSAPDKSGLPSDRFSAERTGGSVSTLTIQRTQQEDSAVYLCASSNPGGYNEQFFGPGTRLTVL.

The chain uses TRBV5-6 and TRBJ1-4; TRBD1 is a possible D gene (5 bases). CDR1 is SGHDT and CDR2 is YYEEEE in the germline V gene. V was pared by 4 bases and J by 7 bases, with 11 bases between. The CDR3 has 13 residues. CDR3 nucleotide sequence: TGTGCCAGCAGCAGTTGGGGCGGTGAAAAACTGTTTTTT. Translating it yields CASSSWGGEKLFF. Complete variable domain (other parts from reference TRBV5-6 and TRBJ1-4): DAGVTQSPTHLIKTRGQQVTLRCSPKSGHDTVSWYQQALGQGPQFIFQYYEEEERQRGNFPDRFSGHQFPNYSSELNVNALLLGDSALYLCASSSWGGEKLFFGSGTQLSVL.

The J gene is TRBJ2-1, the V gene TRBV6-6; TRBD1 matches 10 bases. Germline V CDR1 and CDR2: MNHNY, SVGAGI (reference sequence). The junction had 7 bases not matched to a gene; V was cut back by 2 bases and J by 9 bases. There are 15 residues in the CDR3. In nucleotides, the CDR3 is TGTGCCAGCAGTTACCCCGGGACAGGGGCACCTGAGCAGTTCTTC. Its translation: CASSYPGTGAPEQFF.

This rearrangement joins TRBV9 to TRBJ2-7; TRBD1 is a possible D gene (6 bases). The CDR3 runs 13 residues. Trimming stripped 3 bases from V and 7 bases from J, with 14 bases between. Germline values: CDR1 SGDLS, CDR2 YYNGEE. CDR3 amino acids: CASSGDNVGEQYF. The CDR3, as DNA: TGTGCCAGCAGCGGGGACAACGTGGGGGAGCAGTACTTC.

This clone has only a few counts. The J gene is TRBJ1-4, the V gene TRBV4-1, with D tentatively TRBD1 (6 bases). This CDR3 has 14 residues. With 8 bases removed from V and 8 bases from J, the gap between germline ends came to 18 bases. In germline, CDR1 is MGHRA, CDR2 YSYEKL. The CDR3 region has the DNA TGCGCCAGCGGTACAGGGCGGTTCGGCGAAAAACTGTTTTTT. Translation: CASGTGRFGEKLFF.